This T cell receptor beta chain was recorded in a study of response to subunit inactivated influenza vaccine. Study-level findings and limits: New T cells are recruited in small numbers by each seasonal influenza vaccination, according to the authors' suggestion.

One entry per CDR3 protein results from TCRdb running MiXCR on the RT-PCR reads. This sample has fewer than 250,000 distinct CDR3 sequences, with around 15% found just once. CDR3 length: 11 amino acids. The V gene lost 1 base and the J gene lost 8 bases, with 2 bases spanning the gap. Per germline, CDR1 SGHVS and CDR2 FNYEAQ. With respect to this clonotype: Antigen specificity is unknown.

V usage is TRBV7-6 and J usage is TRBJ2-2; no firm D call. The TCR was taken from a man aged 50-60 years who received an inactivated influenza vaccine. The input for sequencing was CD8+ T cells sorted from PBMCs, taken 4 to 6 days after vaccination. The CDR3 nucleotides read TGTGCCAGCAGCTTAGTTGGGGAGCTGTTTTTT. Amino acid sequence: CASSLVGELFF.